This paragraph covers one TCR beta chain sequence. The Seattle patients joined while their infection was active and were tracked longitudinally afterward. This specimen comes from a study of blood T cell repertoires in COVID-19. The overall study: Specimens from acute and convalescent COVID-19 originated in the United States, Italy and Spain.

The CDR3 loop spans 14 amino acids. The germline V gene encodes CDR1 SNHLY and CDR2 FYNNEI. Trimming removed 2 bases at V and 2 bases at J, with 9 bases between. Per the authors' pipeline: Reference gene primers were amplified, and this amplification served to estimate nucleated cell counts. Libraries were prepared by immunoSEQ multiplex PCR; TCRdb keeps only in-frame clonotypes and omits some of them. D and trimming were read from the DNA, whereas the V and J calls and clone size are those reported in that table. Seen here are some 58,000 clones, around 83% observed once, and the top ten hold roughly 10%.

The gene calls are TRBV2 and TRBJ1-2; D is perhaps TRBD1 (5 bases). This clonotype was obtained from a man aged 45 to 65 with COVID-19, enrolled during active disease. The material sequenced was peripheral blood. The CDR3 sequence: CASSERQGNYGYTF. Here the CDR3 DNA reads TGTGCCAGCAGTGAAAGGCAGGGAAACTATGGCTACACCTTC.